The rows below give T cell receptor beta chains drawn from one sample of a study of T-cell memory formation after mild COVID-19. MiXCR, applied by TCRdb to the 5' RACE reads, yields one record per CDR3 protein. The repertoire holds more than 250,000 distinct CDR3 sequences, roughly 17% seen once, with around a fifth in the top ten. Sample: PBMCs or a T cell subset sorted from them (not recorded which). These receptors were taken from a man between 18 and 35 years old who had mild COVID-19 (a few samples of this study predate the infection). Cell type and time point are not known. Both conserved end residues are part of each CDR3. D genes are given only for firm matches. Not all rows give a size; the values are once, few, many and, for expanded clones, a class.

V gene: TRBV12-3/TRBV12-4
J gene: TRBJ2-3
D gene: NA
clone size: many
CDR3 DNA: TGTGCCAGCAGTTGGGGGCCAGATACGCAGTATTTT
CDR3 protein: CASSWGPDTQYF

V gene: TRBV28
J gene: TRBJ2-3
D gene: TRBD2
clone size: few
CDR3 DNA: TGTGCCAGCAGACCCGGGGGGGCCCAAGATACGCAGTATTTT
CDR3 protein: CASRPGGAQDTQYF

V gene: TRBV7-9
J gene: TRBJ1-1
D gene: NA
clone size: few
CDR3 DNA: TGTGCCAGCAGACCTATCGGCCAACGGGTCACTGAAGCTTTCTTT
CDR3 protein: CASRPIGQRVTEAFF

V gene: TRBV29-1
J gene: TRBJ1-2
D gene: TRBD1
clone size: many
CDR3 DNA: TGCAGCGTTGACAGGGGGGACTATGGCTACACCTTC
CDR3 protein: CSVDRGDYGYTF

V gene: TRBV11-2
J gene: TRBJ2-2
D gene: NA
clone size: many
CDR3 DNA: TGTGCCAGCAGCTTAGATTGGGCTTCCGGGGAGCTGTTTTTT
CDR3 protein: CASSLDWASGELFF

V gene: TRBV2
J gene: TRBJ2-1
D gene: NA
clone size: few
CDR3 DNA: TGTGCCAGCAGCCCCGAGGACCGTTATTACAATGAGCAGTTCTTC
CDR3 protein: CASSPEDRYYNEQFF

V gene: TRBV6-5
J gene: TRBJ2-5
D gene: NA
clone size: few
CDR3 DNA: TGTGCCAGCAGTTACGGGTGGTCAGACTCTACGGGGGAGACCCAGTACTTC
CDR3 protein: CASSYGWSDSTGETQYF

V gene: TRBV9
J gene: TRBJ1-1
D gene: NA
clone size: few
CDR3 DNA: TGTGCCAGCAGCCCATGGGACTGGACAAACACTGAAGCTTTCTTT
CDR3 protein: CASSPWDWTNTEAFF

V gene: TRBV12-3/TRBV12-4
J gene: TRBJ1-3
D gene: NA
clone size: many
CDR3 DNA: TGTGCCAGCACTCTACAGGGAAGTTACCCTGGAAACACCATATATTTT
CDR3 protein: CASTLQGSYPGNTIYF

V gene: TRBV11-3
J gene: TRBJ2-7
D gene: NA
clone size: many
CDR3 DNA: TGTGCCAGCAGCTTAGGGACTTTGGACGAGCAGTACTTC
CDR3 protein: CASSLGTLDEQYF

V gene: TRBV29-1
J gene: TRBJ1-6
D gene: NA
clone size: NA
CDR3 DNA: TGCAGCGTTGGTGAAGTGGGTAATTCACCCCTCCACTTT
CDR3 protein: CSVGEVGNSPLHF

V gene: TRBV9
J gene: TRBJ2-1
D gene: TRBD2
clone size: NA
CDR3 DNA: TGTGCCAGCAGCGTGGGACCCATGGGCGGGGGGCCGACGCGTCAGATGAATGAGCAGTTCTTC
CDR3 protein: CASSVGPMGGGPTRQMNEQFF

V gene: TRBV29-1
J gene: TRBJ1-1
D gene: TRBD1
clone size: few
CDR3 DNA: TGCAGCGTTGACCCGACAGGGTCGAGAATAGCTTTCTTT
CDR3 protein: CSVDPTGSRIAFF

V gene: TRBV2
J gene: TRBJ2-7
D gene: TRBD1
clone size: few
CDR3 DNA: TGTGCCAGCACAAAGGGGGCGTTGGCCGAGCAGTACTTC
CDR3 protein: CASTKGALAEQYF

V gene: TRBV7-8
J gene: TRBJ1-5
D gene: TRBD1
clone size: few
CDR3 DNA: TGTGCCAGCAGCTGGGACAGGGGCAATCAGCCCCAGCATTTT
CDR3 protein: CASSWDRGNQPQHF

V gene: TRBV5-1
J gene: TRBJ2-1
D gene: TRBD2
clone size: few
CDR3 DNA: TGCGCCAGCAGCTTGATCGAAGCGGGGGGCTACAATGAGCAGTTCTTC
CDR3 protein: CASSLIEAGGYNEQFF

V gene: TRBV4-2
J gene: TRBJ2-7
D gene: NA
clone size: many
CDR3 DNA: TGTGCCAGCAGCCCCAGGGGGGTGGGCGACGAGCAGTACTTC
CDR3 protein: CASSPRGVGDEQYF

V gene: TRBV7-7
J gene: TRBJ2-2
D gene: NA
clone size: NA
CDR3 DNA: TGTGCCAGCAGCACCCGAACTAGCGGGGAGCTGTTTTTT
CDR3 protein: CASSTRTSGELFF

V gene: TRBV7-2
J gene: TRBJ2-3
D gene: NA
clone size: NA
CDR3 DNA: TGTGCCAGCAACCCCTTTGGGGCAGGGAGCACAGATACGCAGTATTTT
CDR3 protein: CASNPFGAGSTDTQYF

V gene: TRBV9
J gene: TRBJ1-4
D gene: TRBD1
clone size: few
CDR3 DNA: TGTGCCAGCAGCCCCAGGGGGGCCCCGGGGGAAAAACTGTTTTTT
CDR3 protein: CASSPRGAPGEKLFF

V gene: TRBV6-1
J gene: TRBJ2-3
D gene: NA
clone size: few
CDR3 DNA: TGTGCCAGCCGGGACTCTAGCACAGATACGCAGTATTTT
CDR3 protein: CASRDSSTDTQYF

V gene: TRBV27
J gene: TRBJ2-2
D gene: TRBD1
clone size: few
CDR3 DNA: TGTGCCAGCAGTCCATCGACAGGGGTGGTAACCGGGGAGCTGTTTTTT
CDR3 protein: CASSPSTGVVTGELFF

V gene: TRBV20-1
J gene: TRBJ2-1
D gene: NA
clone size: NA
CDR3 DNA: TGCAGTGCTAGAGCCCCGAGGTCCTACAATGAGCAGTTCTTC
CDR3 protein: CSARAPRSYNEQFF

V gene: TRBV6-5
J gene: TRBJ1-3
D gene: NA
clone size: NA
CDR3 DNA: TGTGCCAGCAGTTCCCCAACAGGGAACGCTGGAAACACCATATATTTT
CDR3 protein: CASSSPTGNAGNTIYF

V gene: TRBV28
J gene: TRBJ2-2
D gene: NA
clone size: many
CDR3 DNA: TGTGCCAGCAGTTTCTCGAACACCGGGGAGCTGTTTTTT
CDR3 protein: CASSFSNTGELFF

V gene: TRBV5-1
J gene: TRBJ1-3
D gene: TRBD1
clone size: NA
CDR3 DNA: TGCGCCAGCAGTACAGGGGAGGTATCTGGAAACACCATATATTTT
CDR3 protein: CASSTGEVSGNTIYF

V gene: TRBV11-2
J gene: TRBJ1-5
D gene: NA
clone size: few
CDR3 DNA: TGTGCCAGCAGCCTAATCCCGAGCCCCTATCCCCAGCATTTT
CDR3 protein: CASSLIPSPYPQHF

V gene: TRBV4-1
J gene: TRBJ2-5
D gene: NA
clone size: few
CDR3 DNA: TGCGCCAGCAGCCAAGATTCAATGGGGGGGACCCAGTACTTC
CDR3 protein: CASSQDSMGGTQYF

V gene: TRBV7-9
J gene: TRBJ1-4
D gene: NA
clone size: few
CDR3 DNA: TGTGCCAGCAGCCCGAGGGGGACGTTCGCCGATGAAAAACTGTTTTTT
CDR3 protein: CASSPRGTFADEKLFF

V gene: TRBV5-4
J gene: TRBJ2-3
D gene: TRBD1
clone size: NA
CDR3 DNA: TGTGCCAGCAGTGTGACAGGGGAAGTCCCAGATACGCAGTATTTT
CDR3 protein: CASSVTGEVPDTQYF

V gene: TRBV18
J gene: TRBJ2-1
D gene: TRBD2
clone size: few
CDR3 DNA: TGTGCCAGCTCAGCCGGGACTAGAGCGTCGGGTCGGTCCTACAATGAGCAGTTCTTC
CDR3 protein: CASSAGTRASGRSYNEQFF

V gene: TRBV18
J gene: TRBJ2-4
D gene: NA
clone size: NA
CDR3 DNA: TGTGCCAGCTCACCAAGGGGGACTCTCCAAAAAAACATTCAGTACTTC
CDR3 protein: CASSPRGTLQKNIQYF

V gene: TRBV6-5
J gene: TRBJ2-7
D gene: NA
clone size: few
CDR3 DNA: TGTGCCAGCAGTTACTCGTGGGGCGGAGGGGAGCAGTACTTC
CDR3 protein: CASSYSWGGGEQYF

V gene: TRBV5-5
J gene: TRBJ2-5
D gene: NA
clone size: few
CDR3 DNA: TGTGCCAGCAGCCGGACGGCAGAGACCCAGTACTTC
CDR3 protein: CASSRTAETQYF

V gene: TRBV27
J gene: TRBJ2-1
D gene: NA
clone size: few
CDR3 DNA: TGTGCCAGCACCAAGGGCCAGAACGGTGAGCAGTTCTTC
CDR3 protein: CASTKGQNGEQFF

V gene: TRBV7-9
J gene: TRBJ2-2
D gene: NA
clone size: few
CDR3 DNA: TGTGCCAGCAGCTTAGAAGGGTCGTCCACCGGGGAGCTGTTTTTT
CDR3 protein: CASSLEGSSTGELFF

V gene: TRBV5-1
J gene: TRBJ2-6
D gene: NA
clone size: NA
CDR3 DNA: TGCGCCAGCAGGCTAAGATCTGGGGCCAACGTCCTGACTTTC
CDR3 protein: CASRLRSGANVLTF

V gene: TRBV7-9
J gene: TRBJ2-5
D gene: TRBD1
clone size: few
CDR3 DNA: TGTGCCAGCAGCTACCGGACAGGGGGCGAAGAGACCCAGTACTTC
CDR3 protein: CASSYRTGGEETQYF

V gene: TRBV7-2
J gene: TRBJ1-1
D gene: NA
clone size: NA
CDR3 DNA: TGTGCCAGCAGCTCAGAGATGAGGGCGGGGAACACTGAAGCTTTCTTT
CDR3 protein: CASSSEMRAGNTEAFF

V gene: TRBV4-2
J gene: TRBJ2-3
D gene: NA
clone size: NA
CDR3 DNA: TGTGCCAGCAGCCAAGATAGGGGACGCGCGATGACAGATACGCAGTATTTT
CDR3 protein: CASSQDRGRAMTDTQYF

V gene: TRBV5-6
J gene: TRBJ2-7
D gene: NA
clone size: NA
CDR3 DNA: TGTGCCAGCAGCCTCGTACAGGGTCTAAGCTCCTACGAGCAGTACTTC
CDR3 protein: CASSLVQGLSSYEQYF

V gene: TRBV5-1
J gene: TRBJ1-2
D gene: NA
clone size: NA
CDR3 DNA: TGCGCCAGCAGCGAGGACGGGACGGGATATGGCTACACCTTC
CDR3 protein: CASSEDGTGYGYTF

V gene: TRBV4-1
J gene: TRBJ1-3
D gene: NA
clone size: NA
CDR3 DNA: TGCGCCAGCAGCCAAGAGGCAGCAGGAAACACCATATATTTT
CDR3 protein: CASSQEAAGNTIYF

V gene: TRBV6-2/TRBV6-3
J gene: TRBJ2-3
D gene: NA
clone size: NA
CDR3 DNA: TGTGCCAGCAGTTTCACCCCGGTTACGCAGTATTTT
CDR3 protein: CASSFTPVTQYF